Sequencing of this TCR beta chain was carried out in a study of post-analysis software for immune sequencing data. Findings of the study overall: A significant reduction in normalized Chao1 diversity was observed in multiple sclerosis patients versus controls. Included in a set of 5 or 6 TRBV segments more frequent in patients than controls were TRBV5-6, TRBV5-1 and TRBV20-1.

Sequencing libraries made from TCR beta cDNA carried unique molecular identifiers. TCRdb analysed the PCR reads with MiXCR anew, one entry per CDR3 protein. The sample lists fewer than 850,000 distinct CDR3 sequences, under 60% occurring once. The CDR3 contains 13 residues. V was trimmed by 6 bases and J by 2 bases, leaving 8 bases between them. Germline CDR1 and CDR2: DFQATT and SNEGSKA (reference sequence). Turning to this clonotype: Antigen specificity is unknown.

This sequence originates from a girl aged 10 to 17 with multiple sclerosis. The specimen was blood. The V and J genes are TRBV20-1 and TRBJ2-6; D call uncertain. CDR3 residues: CSAQRAGANVLTF. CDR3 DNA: TGCAGTGCCCAACGTGCTGGGGCCAACGTCCTGACTTTC.